The clone carrying this T cell receptor beta chain was picked up many times. The germline gene is not matched at one end of the junction; a read error may be the cause. The entry originates in a study of read filtering for tumor transcriptome and immune sequencing. The V gene's germline CDR1 is KGHSH and CDR2 LQKENI. The CDR3 runs 19 residues. From 350 to 500 ng of RNA, a library with molecular barcoded alpha/delta and beta/gamma adaptors was made. TCRdb used MiXCR to reprocess the reads, holding one entry per CDR3 protein. Counted here are under 40,000 distinct CDR3 sequences, 12% to 15% occurring once; the ten biggest clones make up roughly 18%.

Sequencing input: a population of CD138-negative cells sorted from bone marrow. V and J are TRBV18 and TRBJ2-1; 8 nucleotides align to TRBD1. This TCR derives from a donor aged 40 or older with multiple myeloma. CDR3 loop: CASSPRAPGGEKLHNEQFF. The CDR3 DNA is TGTGCCAGCTCCCCACGTGCCCCAGGGGGCGAAAAGCTACATAATGAGCAGTTCTTC.